This T cell receptor (beta chain) emerged from a study of cytomegalovirus exposure and HLA in healthy donors. Whole-study context: Across a few hundred genotyped donors, around 80% landed in the Caucasian-associated ancestry cluster. Whole-study findings and limits: The authors enumerated some 170 TCR beta chains as linked to cytomegalovirus. TCR beta sequences reportedly predicted most subjects' HLA-A and HLA-B alleles accurately. A cluster of highly shared sequence variants was likely a sequencing artifact.

There are a few counts of this clone. The antigen remains unidentified. 60 Vbeta and 13 Jbeta primers were used in PCR. Measured with immunoSEQ multiplex PCR; TCRdb has only the in-frame clones, and not every one. The repertoire holds nearly 95,000 clones, with more than 75% as singletons. The sequence came from a woman between 40 and 55 years old in good health and CMV-seronegative. Sequencing input: PBMCs.

The CDR3 nucleotides are TGTGCCAGCAGTGACGGAGGGGATTTCTATGGCTACACCTTC. Translation gives CASSDGGDFYGYTF. J is TRBJ1-2 and V is TRBV6-5, with D perhaps TRBD1 (5 bases). Germline V gene sequence: CDR1 MNHEY, CDR2 SVGAGI. V lost 5 bases, J lost 4 bases, and 14 bases lay in between. The CDR3 extends over 14 amino acids.